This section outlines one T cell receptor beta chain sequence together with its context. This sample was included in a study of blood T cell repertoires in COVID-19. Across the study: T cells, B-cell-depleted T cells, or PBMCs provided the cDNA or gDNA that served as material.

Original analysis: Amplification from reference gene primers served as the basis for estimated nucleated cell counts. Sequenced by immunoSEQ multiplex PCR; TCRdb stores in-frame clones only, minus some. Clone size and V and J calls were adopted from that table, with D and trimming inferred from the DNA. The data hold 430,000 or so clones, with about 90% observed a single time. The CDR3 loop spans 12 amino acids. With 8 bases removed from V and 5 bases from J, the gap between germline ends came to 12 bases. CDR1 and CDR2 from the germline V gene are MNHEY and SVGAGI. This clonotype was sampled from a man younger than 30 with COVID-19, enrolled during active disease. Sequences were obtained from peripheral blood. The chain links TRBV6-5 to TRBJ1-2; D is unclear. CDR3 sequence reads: CASVEGWYGYTF. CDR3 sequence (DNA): TGTGCCAGCGTGGAGGGATGGTATGGCTACACCTTC.